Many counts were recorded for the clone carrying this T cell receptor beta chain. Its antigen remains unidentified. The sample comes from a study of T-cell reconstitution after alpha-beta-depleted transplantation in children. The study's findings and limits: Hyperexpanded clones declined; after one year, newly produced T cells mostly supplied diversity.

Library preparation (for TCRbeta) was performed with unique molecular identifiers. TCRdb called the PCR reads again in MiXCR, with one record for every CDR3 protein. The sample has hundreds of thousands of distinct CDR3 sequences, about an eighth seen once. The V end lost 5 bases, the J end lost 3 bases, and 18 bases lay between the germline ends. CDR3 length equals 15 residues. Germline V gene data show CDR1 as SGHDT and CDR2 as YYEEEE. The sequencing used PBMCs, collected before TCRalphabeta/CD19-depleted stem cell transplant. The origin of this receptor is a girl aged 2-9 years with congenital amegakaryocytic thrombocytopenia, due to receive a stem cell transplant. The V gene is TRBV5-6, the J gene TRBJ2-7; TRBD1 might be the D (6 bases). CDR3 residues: CASSSKWTVLYEQYF. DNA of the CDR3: TGTGCCAGCAGTAGTAAGTGGACAGTCCTCTACGAGCAGTACTTC.